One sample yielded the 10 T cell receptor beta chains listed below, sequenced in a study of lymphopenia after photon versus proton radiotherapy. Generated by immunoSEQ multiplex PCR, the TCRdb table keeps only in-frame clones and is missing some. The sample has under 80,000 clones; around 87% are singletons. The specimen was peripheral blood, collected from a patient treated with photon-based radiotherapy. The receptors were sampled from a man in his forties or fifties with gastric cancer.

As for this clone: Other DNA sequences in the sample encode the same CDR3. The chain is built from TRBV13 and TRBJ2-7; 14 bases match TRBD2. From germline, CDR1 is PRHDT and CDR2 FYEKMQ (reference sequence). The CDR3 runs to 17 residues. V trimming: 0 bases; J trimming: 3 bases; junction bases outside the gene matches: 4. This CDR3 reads CASSLGTSGGAGYEQYF. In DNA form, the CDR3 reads TGTGCCAGCAGCTTAGGGACTAGCGGGGGGGCCGGCTACGAGCAGTACTTC.

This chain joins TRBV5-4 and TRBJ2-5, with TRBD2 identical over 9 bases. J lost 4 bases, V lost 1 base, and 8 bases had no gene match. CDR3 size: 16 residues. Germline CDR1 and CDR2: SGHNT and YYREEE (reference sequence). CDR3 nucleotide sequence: TGTGCCAGCAGCTTGTATGGCGGGGGGGCCGGAGAGACCCAGTACTTC. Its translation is CASSLYGGGAGETQYF.

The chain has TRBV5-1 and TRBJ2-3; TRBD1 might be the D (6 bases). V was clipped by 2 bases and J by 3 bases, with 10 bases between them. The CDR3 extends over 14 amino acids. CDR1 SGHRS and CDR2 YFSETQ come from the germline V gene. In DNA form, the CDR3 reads TGCGCCAGCAGCTTTATAACAGGGACAGATACGCAGTATTTT. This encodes CASSFITGTDTQYF.

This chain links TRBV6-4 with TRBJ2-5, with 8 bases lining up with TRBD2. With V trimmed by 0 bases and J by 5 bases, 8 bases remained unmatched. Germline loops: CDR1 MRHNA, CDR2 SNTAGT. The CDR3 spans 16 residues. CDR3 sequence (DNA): TGTGCCAGCAGTGACTCGGGGGTAGCGGGGAGGGAGACCCAGTACTTC. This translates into CASSDSGVAGRETQYF.

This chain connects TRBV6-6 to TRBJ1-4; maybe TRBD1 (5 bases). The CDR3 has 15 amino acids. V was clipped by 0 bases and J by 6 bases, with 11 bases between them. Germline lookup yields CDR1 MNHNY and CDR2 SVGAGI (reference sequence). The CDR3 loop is CASSYSGGPYEKLFF. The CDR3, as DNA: TGTGCCAGCAGTTACTCGGGGGGTCCGTATGAAAAACTGTTTTTT.

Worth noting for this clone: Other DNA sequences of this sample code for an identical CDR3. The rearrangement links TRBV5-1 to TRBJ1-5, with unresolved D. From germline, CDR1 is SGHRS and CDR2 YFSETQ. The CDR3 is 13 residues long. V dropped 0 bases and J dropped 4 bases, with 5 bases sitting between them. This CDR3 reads CASSLDGNQPQHF. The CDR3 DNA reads TGCGCCAGCAGCTTGGACGGAAATCAGCCCCAGCATTTT.

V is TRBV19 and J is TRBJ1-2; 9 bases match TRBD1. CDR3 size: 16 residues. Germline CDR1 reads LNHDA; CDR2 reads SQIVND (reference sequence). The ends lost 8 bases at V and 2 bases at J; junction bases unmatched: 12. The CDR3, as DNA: TGTGCCAGTGGGTCCACCGGGACAGGGACAAACTATGGCTACACCTTC. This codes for CASGSTGTGTNYGYTF.

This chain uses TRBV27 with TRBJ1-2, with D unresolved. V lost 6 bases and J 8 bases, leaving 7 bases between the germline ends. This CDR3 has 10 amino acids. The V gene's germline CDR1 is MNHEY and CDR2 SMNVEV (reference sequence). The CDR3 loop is CASRAEGYTF. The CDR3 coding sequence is TGTGCCAGCAGGGCAGAGGGCTACACCTTC.

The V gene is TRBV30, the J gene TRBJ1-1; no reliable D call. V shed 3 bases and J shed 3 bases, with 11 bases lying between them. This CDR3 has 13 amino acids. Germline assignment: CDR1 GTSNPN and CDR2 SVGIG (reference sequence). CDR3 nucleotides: TGTGCCTGGAGGGAAGGATCTTACACTGAAGCTTTCTTT. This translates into CAWREGSYTEAFF.

The CDR3 protein is CASRIRGNTDTQYF. For the CDR3, the DNA is TGTGCCAGCAGGATCCGGGGGAACACAGATACGCAGTATTTT. This sequence joins TRBV7-2 and TRBJ2-3, with D perhaps matching TRBD2 (6 bases). The germline gives CDR1 SGHTA, CDR2 FQGNSA. The CDR3 is 14 residues long. Trimming pared 6 bases from V and 2 bases from J, leaving 12 bases between.